Here is one TCR beta chain with its context. These data are taken from a study of glioma-infiltrating T cells. Amplification of TCR alpha and beta CDR3 regions from RNA used iRepertoire nested multiplex PCR. TCRdb fed the multiplex PCR reads into MiXCR, producing one record per CDR3 protein. The data contain 170,000 or so distinct CDR3 sequences, more than 35% of them singletons. The CDR3 covers 15 residues. Between the trimmed V and J ends, which lost 0 bases and 5 bases, there was a span of 13 bases. Germline assignment: CDR1 SEHNR and CDR2 FQNEAQ (reference sequence). The receptor comes from a human donor with low-grade glioma or glioblastoma, undergoing nonglioma brain surgery, or in good health (not recorded which). The genes are TRBV7-9 and TRBJ2-5, with a tentative D call TRBD1 (5 bases). The specimen sequenced was glioma tissue, nonneoplastic brain tissue, or PBMCs (not recorded which). Here the CDR3 reads CASSLAGAKEETQYF. The CDR3 nucleotides read TGTGCCAGCAGCTTAGCAGGGGCCAAGGAGGAGACCCAGTACTTC.